What follows are 32 T cell receptor beta chains derived from one specimen sequenced in a study of human thymus T cells. Corrective cardiac operations yielded the resected thymus tissue. Generated by immunoSEQ multiplex PCR, the TCRdb table keeps only in-frame clones and is missing some. The profile shows 60,000 to 75,000 clones, about 95% of them singletons. What was sequenced was thymus tissue. Receptors originate from a girl in the first two years of life with a congenital heart defect but otherwise immunologically healthy.

V and J are TRBV11-3 and TRBJ2-2; no clear D. The CDR3 is made up of 14 amino acids. CDR1 is SGHNT, CDR2 YENEEA, per germline. V shed 1 base and J shed 3 bases, with 6 bases lying between them. The CDR3 nucleotides are TGTGCCAGCAGCTTAGGACGGTACACCGGGGAGCTGTTTTTT. Residues: CASSLGRYTGELFF.

V usage is TRBV19 and J usage is TRBJ1-1, with D possibly being TRBD1 (6 bases). Germline V gene sequence: CDR1 LNHDA, CDR2 SQIVND (reference sequence). V gave up 4 bases and J gave up 2 bases, with 20 bases separating them. The CDR3 runs 17 residues. The CDR3, as DNA: TGTGCCAGTAGTACCGAGACAGGTCGGGGGATAAACACTGAAGCTTTCTTT. Translation gives CASSTETGRGINTEAFF.

The chain links TRBV27 to TRBJ2-5; 9 bases agree with TRBD2. The germline V gene has CDR1 MNHEY and CDR2 SMNVEV (reference sequence). This CDR3 contains 17 residues. J gave up 4 bases and V 3 bases, and 12 bases lay outside the gene matches. In nucleotides, the CDR3 is TGTGCCAGCAGTTTTACGCGTGGGCGGGAGGGCCGAGAGACCCAGTACTTC. Protein product: CASSFTRGREGRETQYF.

This clone was found once. V is TRBV19 and J is TRBJ2-7; 7 bases match TRBD1. The CDR3 loop spans 14 amino acids. V was clipped by 3 bases and J by 3 bases; unmatched bases: 5. Per the germline V gene, CDR1 is LNHDA and CDR2 is SQIVND (reference sequence). The CDR3 loop reads CASSISGQSYEQYF. As DNA, the CDR3 is TGTGCCAGTAGTATTTCGGGACAGAGCTACGAGCAGTACTTC.

The CDR3 spells CASSDPRGLVPYEQYF. DNA of the CDR3: TGCGCCAGCAGTGACCCGCGGGGACTAGTTCCCTACGAGCAGTACTTC. The chain carries TRBV10-2 and TRBJ2-7; the match to TRBD2 covers 8 bases. Germline V lookup: CDR1 WSHSY, CDR2 SAAADI. The CDR3 has 16 residues. The junction had 9 bases not matched to a gene; V was cut back by 3 bases and J by 2 bases.

This clone was seen a handful of times. The rearrangement uses TRBV14 and TRBJ2-1, with TRBD2 matching 14 bases. Trimming cost V 1 base and J 2 bases; bases outside gene matches: 13. From germline, CDR1 is SGHDN and CDR2 FVKESK. This CDR3 is 21 amino acids long. The CDR3 nucleotides are TGTGCCAGCAGCCAAGGAGGGACCTTTGGACTAGCGGGAGGAGCCTACAATGAGCAGTTCTTC. Protein product: CASSQGGTFGLAGGAYNEQFF. The whole variable domain, remainder taken from reference TRBV14 and TRBJ2-1, is EAGVTQFPSHSVIEKGQTVTLRCDPISGHDNLYWYRRVMGKEIKFLLHFVKESKQDESGMPNNRFLAERTGGTYSTLKVQPAELEDSGVYFCASSQGGTFGLAGGAYNEQFFGPGTRLTVL.

The chain joins TRBV19 to TRBJ2-1; 11 nucleotides agree with TRBD2. V was clipped by 4 bases and J by 2 bases; unmatched bases: 10. The CDR3 consists of 18 residues. Germline CDR1 is LNHDA and CDR2 is SQIVND (reference sequence). CDR3 nucleotides: TGTGCCAGTAGTACCAAGGGACTAGCGGAGTCCCCCTACAATGAGCAGTTCTTC. Translation gives CASSTKGLAESPYNEQFF.

The chain links TRBV28 to TRBJ1-5, with D unresolved. The CDR3 has 12 amino acids. The V gene lost 7 bases and the J gene lost 6 bases, with 10 bases spanning the gap. Germline V lookup: CDR1 MDHEN, CDR2 SYDVKM. CDR3 loop: CASTKTGQPQHF. The CDR3 bases are TGTGCCAGCACAAAAACGGGTCAGCCCCAGCATTTT.

The chain combines TRBV5-4 with TRBJ2-7; D is perhaps TRBD1 or TRBD2 (5 bases each). CDR3 size: 16 residues. V lost 1 base to trimming and J lost 0 bases, with 14 bases between them. The germline V gene encodes CDR1 SGHNT and CDR2 YYREEE (reference sequence). CDR3 bases: TGTGCCAGCAGCTTGCGATCGTGGGACGCCTCCTACGAGCAGTACTTC. The encoded protein is CASSLRSWDASYEQYF.

This clone has more than one count but fewer than ten. J is TRBJ2-1 and V is TRBV4-1, with D unresolved. The germline V and J ends were trimmed by 4 bases and 0 bases, with 7 bases remaining between them. The germline V gene has CDR1 MGHRA and CDR2 YSYEKL. This CDR3 has 14 residues. CDR3 sequence: CASSRTGSYNEQFF. CDR3 nucleotide sequence: TGCGCCAGCAGCCGGACGGGCTCCTACAATGAGCAGTTCTTC.

The chain couples TRBV30 to TRBJ1-2; 7 nucleotides line up with TRBD1. Germline lookup yields CDR1 GTSNPN and CDR2 SVGIG (reference sequence). V trimming: 4 bases; J trimming: 0 bases; junction bases outside the gene matches: 2. The CDR3 is made up of 13 amino acids. The CDR3 sequence is CAWKGAPNYGYTF. The CDR3 DNA sequence: TGTGCCTGGAAGGGGGCCCCTAACTATGGCTACACCTTC. Complete variable domain (other parts from reference TRBV30 and TRBJ1-2): SQTIHQWPATLVQPVGSPLSLECTVEGTSNPNLYWYRQAAGRGLQLLFYSVGIGQISSEVPQNLSASRPQDRQFILSSKKLLLSDSGFYLCAWKGAPNYGYTFGSGTRLTVV.

The chain recombines TRBV23-1 with TRBJ2-7; D possibly matches TRBD1 or TRBD2 (6 bases each). TRBV23-1 is designated an ORF whose function remains uncertain. V lost 6 bases and J 3 bases, leaving 21 bases between the germline ends. The CDR3 is made up of 16 amino acids. This chain's CDR3 is CASRQRGVEFNYEQYF. The CDR3 region has the DNA TGCGCCAGCAGGCAAAGGGGGGTAGAATTTAACTACGAGCAGTACTTC.

The V call is TRBV20-1, the J call TRBJ2-1; D gene uncertain. The length of the CDR3 is 11 residues. Germline values: CDR1 DFQATT, CDR2 SNEGSKA (reference sequence). V lost 3 bases, J lost 10 bases, and 10 bases lay in between. CDR3: CSARPELEQFF. DNA for the CDR3: TGCAGTGCTAGGCCGGAACTAGAGCAGTTCTTC.

This chain connects TRBV5-1 to TRBJ2-2; 8 bases agree with TRBD1. CDR1 is SGHRS and CDR2 is YFSETQ in the germline V gene. This CDR3 has 16 residues. Trimming cost V 0 bases and J 5 bases; bases outside gene matches: 6. In DNA form, the CDR3 reads TGCGCCAGCAGCTTGGAGGACAGGGTGGGGACCGGGGAGCTGTTTTTT. Protein sequence: CASSLEDRVGTGELFF.

J is TRBJ1-1 and V is TRBV5-4; 8 positions match TRBD1. V was clipped by 5 bases and J by 5 bases; unmatched bases: 8. This CDR3 is built from 14 residues. Germline V gene sequence: CDR1 SGHNT, CDR2 YYREEE (reference sequence). CDR3 in amino acids: CASRGGRGRTEAFF. DNA for the CDR3: TGTGCCAGCAGGGGGGGCAGGGGGCGGACTGAAGCTTTCTTT. The entire variable domain, with the rest obtained from reference TRBV5-4 and TRBJ1-1, is as follows: ETGVTQSPTHLIKTRGQQVTLRCSSQSGHNTVSWYQQALGQGPQFIFQYYREEENGRGNFPPRFSGLQFPNYSSELNVNALELDDSALYLCASRGGRGRTEAFFGQGTRLTVV.

This chain links TRBV19 with TRBJ2-5; D is perhaps TRBD1 (7 bases). V dropped 4 bases and J dropped 4 bases, with 22 bases sitting between them. The CDR3 has 17 residues. Per germline, CDR1 LNHDA and CDR2 SQIVND (reference sequence). The CDR3, as DNA: TGTGCCAGTAGTACCGACGCGGGACAGCCCGGCCCAGAGACCCAGTACTTC. Amino acid sequence: CASSTDAGQPGPETQYF.

V is TRBV13 and J is TRBJ2-7; 8 positions agree with TRBD2. The CDR3 is made up of 19 amino acids. Germline V gives CDR1 PRHDT, CDR2 FYEKMQ (reference sequence). J was trimmed by 0 bases and V by 5 bases; bases with no gene match: 18. In DNA form, the CDR3 reads TGTGCCAGCAGCCGTCGTAAGAGAGACTCCGGGAGGGCCTCCTACGAGCAGTACTTC. Its translation: CASSRRKRDSGRASYEQYF.

The chain has TRBV4-3 and TRBJ2-7; D is possibly TRBD2 (6 bases). There are 17 residues in the CDR3. From germline, CDR1 is LGHNA and CDR2 YSLEER. V lost 2 bases, J lost 1 base, and 18 bases lay in between. The CDR3 region has the DNA TGCGCCAGCAGCCAAAGAGCGTTAAGTGGGGGGTCCTACGAGCAGTACTTC. This sequence encodes CASSQRALSGGSYEQYF.

The chain links TRBV27 to TRBJ1-1, with 9 bases that match TRBD1. This CDR3 spans 17 amino acids. With 4 bases clipped from V and 0 bases from J, the junction kept 9 bases outside the gene matches. Germline V CDR1 and CDR2: MNHEY, SMNVEV (reference sequence). CDR3 region: CASSSSGQGFMNTEAFF. CDR3 sequence (DNA): TGTGCCAGCAGTTCCTCGGGACAGGGCTTTATGAACACTGAAGCTTTCTTT.

The rearrangement uses TRBV6-1 and TRBJ1-3; D is unresolved. This CDR3 is built from 13 residues. V shed 8 bases and J shed 4 bases, with 12 bases lying between them. Germline V CDR1 and CDR2: MNHNS, SASEGT. The CDR3: CASAMGFGNTIYF. The CDR3 DNA is TGTGCCAGCGCGATGGGGTTCGGAAACACCATATATTTT.

The chain recombines TRBV5-1 with TRBJ2-5, with D perhaps TRBD1 (5 bases). V lost 4 bases, J lost 2 bases, and 9 bases lay in between. In germline, CDR1 is SGHRS, CDR2 YFSETQ. The CDR3 has 13 amino acids. In nucleotides, the CDR3 is TGCGCCAGCAGCCTCGACAGACAAGAGACCCAGTACTTC. Translation gives CASSLDRQETQYF. Together with reference TRBV5-1 and TRBJ2-5, the CDR3 gives the full variable domain: KAGVTQTPRYLIKTRGQQVTLSCSPISGHRSVSWYQQTPGQGLQFLFEYFSETQRNKGNFPGRFSGRQFSNSRSEMNVSTLELGDSALYLCASSLDRQETQYFGPGTRLLVL.

The chain combines TRBV5-8 with TRBJ1-4; a possible D gene is TRBD1 (6 bases). The V gene lost 3 bases and the J gene lost 5 bases, with 14 bases spanning the gap. The germline V gene encodes CDR1 SGHTS and CDR2 YDEGEE. The CDR3 is 15 amino acids. The DNA for the CDR3 is TGTGCCAGCAGCTCAGAACAGGGAGTAAATGAAAAACTGTTTTTT. The encoded protein is CASSSEQGVNEKLFF.

This chain joins TRBV15 and TRBJ1-5, with D maybe TRBD1 (6 bases). V lost 6 bases, J lost 1 base, and 22 bases lay in between. The CDR3 spans 18 residues. CDR1 and CDR2 from the germline V gene are LNHNV and YYDKDF (reference sequence). The CDR3 DNA follows: TGTGCCACCAGTAACGGGGAGGAGGGGGGGGTGAGCAATCAGCCCCAGCATTTT. Its translation: CATSNGEEGGVSNQPQHF.

This sequence joins TRBV30 and TRBJ2-7; TRBD1 matches 7 bases. The CDR3 runs 14 residues. The V gene end was trimmed by 0 bases and the J gene end by 1 base; junction bases not matched to a gene: 3. Germline V gene lookup returns CDR1 GTSNPN and CDR2 SVGIG (reference sequence). CDR3 sequence (DNA): TGTGCCTGGAGTGTGGGGACAGAATCCTACGAGCAGTACTTC. Residues: CAWSVGTESYEQYF. Full variable domain (missing parts from reference TRBV30 and TRBJ2-7): SQTIHQWPATLVQPVGSPLSLECTVEGTSNPNLYWYRQAAGRGLQLLFYSVGIGQISSEVPQNLSASRPQDRQFILSSKKLLLSDSGFYLCAWSVGTESYEQYFGPGTRLTVT.

This chain joins TRBV5-8 and TRBJ1-5; no definite D call. Germline V gene sequence: CDR1 SGHTS, CDR2 YDEGEE. V lost 0 bases to trimming and J lost 5 bases, with 9 bases between them. This CDR3 spans 14 amino acids. CDR3 amino acids: CASSLDRVDQPQHF. The CDR3 coding sequence is TGTGCCAGCAGCTTGGATAGGGTGGATCAGCCCCAGCATTTT.

The rearrangement joins TRBV12-5 to TRBJ1-2; 8 nucleotides agree with TRBD1. The CDR3 consists of 16 residues. The trim removed 2 bases at V and 9 bases at J, leaving 14 bases unmatched. Germline lookup yields CDR1 LGHNT and CDR2 FRNRAP. This CDR3 reads CASGLNFPGGEASYTF. In DNA form, the CDR3 reads TGTGCTAGTGGTTTGAATTTTCCAGGGGGCGAAGCTAGCTACACCTTC.

V is TRBV6-5 and J is TRBJ1-3, with 7 bases that match TRBD1. The V gene end was trimmed by 6 bases and the J gene end by 4 bases; junction bases not matched to a gene: 3. CDR3 length equals 13 residues. CDR1 and CDR2 from the germline V gene are MNHEY and SVGAGI. This CDR3 is CASRGTEGNTIYF. The DNA for the CDR3 is TGTGCCAGCAGAGGGACAGAAGGAAACACCATATATTTT.

The V and J genes are TRBV28 and TRBJ2-1; TRBD2 matches at 7 bases. The CDR3 contains 15 residues. The V gene's germline CDR1 is MDHEN and CDR2 SYDVKM. The J segment lost 3 bases and the V segment lost 0 bases, leaving 2 bases of the junction unmatched. The CDR3 nucleotides are TGTGCCAGCAGTTTATGGGCTAGCGGCTACAATGAGCAGTTCTTC. Its protein is CASSLWASGYNEQFF.

This sequence joins TRBV7-2 and TRBJ1-1; no definite D call. The V end lost 3 bases, the J end lost 4 bases, and 18 bases lay between the germline ends. CDR1 is SGHTA, CDR2 FQGNSA, per germline. CDR3 length: 16 residues. The CDR3 here is CASSFRGPLAGTEAFF. CDR3 nucleotide sequence: TGTGCCAGCAGCTTTAGAGGGCCTCTCGCGGGCACTGAAGCTTTCTTT. The variable domain in full, with the rest retrieved from reference TRBV7-2 and TRBJ1-1, is GAGVSQSPSNKVTEKGKDVELRCDPISGHTALYWYRQSLGQGLEFLIYFQGNSAPDKSGLPSDRFSAERTGGSVSTLTIQRTQQEDSAVYLCASSFRGPLAGTEAFFGQGTRLTVV.

This sequence joins TRBV4-2 and TRBJ2-7; 13 bases fit TRBD2. CDR1 is LGHNA, CDR2 YNFKEQ, per germline. Germline trimming cut 1 base from V and 0 bases from J; bases unmatched to any gene: 9. The CDR3 extends over 19 amino acids. Written as DNA, the CDR3 is TGTGCCAGCAGCCAAGGCCGACTAGCGGGAGGCCTAAGCTCCTACGAGCAGTACTTC. Protein: CASSQGRLAGGLSSYEQYF.

The chain links TRBV7-9 to TRBJ1-1; tentatively, D is TRBD1 (5 bases). Germline V gene data show CDR1 as SEHNR and CDR2 as FQNEAQ (reference sequence). Trimming pared 4 bases from V and 6 bases from J, leaving 24 bases between. The CDR3 covers 17 residues. CDR3 sequence (DNA): TGTGCCAGCAGCTCCCGGGACTCGCACGCCTGGGGGGCTGAAGCTTTCTTT. This codes for CASSSRDSHAWGAEAFF.

The rearrangement uses TRBV6-5 and TRBJ2-7; the D gene could be TRBD1 or TRBD2 (7 bases each). Germline V gene data show CDR1 as MNHEY and CDR2 as SVGAGI. V lost 7 bases and J lost 5, with 18 bases in between. This CDR3 is built from 14 residues. The chain's CDR3 is CASTGGGGPNEQYF. The CDR3 DNA follows: TGTGCCAGCACAGGGGGGGGTGGCCCGAACGAGCAGTACTTC.